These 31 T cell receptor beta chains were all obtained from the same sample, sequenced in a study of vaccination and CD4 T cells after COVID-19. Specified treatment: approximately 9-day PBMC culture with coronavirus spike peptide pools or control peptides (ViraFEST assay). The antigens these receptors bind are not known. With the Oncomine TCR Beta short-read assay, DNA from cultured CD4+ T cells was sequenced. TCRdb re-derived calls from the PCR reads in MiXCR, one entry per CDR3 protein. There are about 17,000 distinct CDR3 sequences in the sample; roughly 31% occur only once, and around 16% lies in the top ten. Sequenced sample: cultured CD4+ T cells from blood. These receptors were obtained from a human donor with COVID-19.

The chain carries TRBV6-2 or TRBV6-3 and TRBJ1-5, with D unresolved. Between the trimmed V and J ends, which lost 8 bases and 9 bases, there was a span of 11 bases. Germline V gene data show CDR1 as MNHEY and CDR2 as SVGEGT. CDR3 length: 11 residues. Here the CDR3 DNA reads TGTGCCAGCGGCTGGGCGGGGCCCCAGCATTTT. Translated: CASGWAGPQHF.

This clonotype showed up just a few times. CDR3 amino acids: CASSPRTGAYEQYF. The CDR3 DNA follows: TGTGCCAGCAGCCCGAGGACAGGGGCCTACGAGCAGTACTTC. The V gene is TRBV7-6, the J gene TRBJ2-7; 9 bases are shared with TRBD1. The germline gives CDR1 SGHVS, CDR2 FNYEAQ. V gave up 5 bases and J gave up 2 bases; unmatched junction bases: 4. The length of the CDR3 is 14 residues.

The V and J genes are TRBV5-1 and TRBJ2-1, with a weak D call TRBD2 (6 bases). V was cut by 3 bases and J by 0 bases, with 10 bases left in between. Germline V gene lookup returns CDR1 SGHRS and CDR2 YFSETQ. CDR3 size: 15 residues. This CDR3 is CASSSGDRSYNEQFF. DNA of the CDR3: TGCGCCAGCAGCTCGGGGGACCGCTCCTACAATGAGCAGTTCTTC.

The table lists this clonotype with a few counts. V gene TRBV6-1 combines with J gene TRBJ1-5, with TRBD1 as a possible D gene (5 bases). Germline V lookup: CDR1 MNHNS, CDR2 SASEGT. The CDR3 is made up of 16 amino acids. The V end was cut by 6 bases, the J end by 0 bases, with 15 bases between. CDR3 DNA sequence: TGTGCCAGCAGAATTTGGGGCCAGGGTAGCAATCAGCCCCAGCATTTT. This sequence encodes CASRIWGQGSNQPQHF.

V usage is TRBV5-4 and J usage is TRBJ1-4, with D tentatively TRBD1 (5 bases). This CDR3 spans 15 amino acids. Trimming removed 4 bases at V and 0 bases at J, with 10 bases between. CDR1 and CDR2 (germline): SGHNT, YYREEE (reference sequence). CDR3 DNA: TGTGCCAGCAGCCGGGGCAGCGCAACTAATGAAAAACTGTTTTTT. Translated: CASSRGSATNEKLFF.

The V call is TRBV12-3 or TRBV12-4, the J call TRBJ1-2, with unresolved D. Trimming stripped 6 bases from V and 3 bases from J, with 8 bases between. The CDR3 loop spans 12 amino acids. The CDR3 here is CASRGLDYGYTF. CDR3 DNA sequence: TGTGCCAGCAGAGGACTCGACTATGGCTACACCTTC.

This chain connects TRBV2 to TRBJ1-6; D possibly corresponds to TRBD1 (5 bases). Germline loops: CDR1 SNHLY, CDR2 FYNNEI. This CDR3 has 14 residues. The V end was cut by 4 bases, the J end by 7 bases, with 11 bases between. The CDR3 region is CASSVETENSPLHF. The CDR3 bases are TGTGCCAGCAGTGTCGAGACAGAGAATTCACCCCTCCACTTT.

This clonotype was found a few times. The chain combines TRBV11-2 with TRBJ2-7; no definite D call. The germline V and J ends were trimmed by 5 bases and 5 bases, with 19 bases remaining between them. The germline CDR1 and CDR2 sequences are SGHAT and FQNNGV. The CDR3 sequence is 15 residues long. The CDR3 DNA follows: TGTGCCAGCAGCACCGGGCTTCAACCCCTCCACGAGCAGTACTTC. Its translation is CASSTGLQPLHEQYF.

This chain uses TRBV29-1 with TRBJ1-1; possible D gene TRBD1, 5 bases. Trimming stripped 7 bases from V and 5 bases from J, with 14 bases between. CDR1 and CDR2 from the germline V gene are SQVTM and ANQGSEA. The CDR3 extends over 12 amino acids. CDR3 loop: CSGRGFVTEAFF. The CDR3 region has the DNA TGCAGCGGGAGGGGTTTTGTAACTGAAGCTTTCTTT.

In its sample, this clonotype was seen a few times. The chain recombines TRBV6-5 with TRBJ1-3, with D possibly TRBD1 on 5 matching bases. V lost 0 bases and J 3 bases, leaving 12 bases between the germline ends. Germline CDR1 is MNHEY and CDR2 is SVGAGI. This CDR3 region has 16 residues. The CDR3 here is CASSYSKGTFGNTIYF. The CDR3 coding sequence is TGTGCCAGCAGTTACTCGAAGGGGACCTTTGGAAACACCATATATTTT.

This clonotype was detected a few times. CDR3: CASKGGQGGTGELFF. CDR3 nucleotide sequence: TGTGCCAGCAAAGGGGGACAGGGTGGCACCGGGGAGCTGTTTTTT. The chain employs TRBV2 and TRBJ2-2, with 9 bases matching TRBD1. J was trimmed by 4 bases and V by 7 bases; bases with no gene match: 7. This CDR3 spans 15 amino acids. The germline CDR1 and CDR2 sequences are SNHLY and FYNNEI.

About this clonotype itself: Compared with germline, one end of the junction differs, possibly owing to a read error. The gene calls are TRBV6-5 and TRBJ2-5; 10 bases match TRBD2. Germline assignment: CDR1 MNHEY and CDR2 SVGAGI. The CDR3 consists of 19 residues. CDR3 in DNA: TGTGCCAGCAGTTACTCTCCCCAGCGGGGGGGCCCAAGCCAAGAGGCCCAGTACTTC. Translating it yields CASSYSPQRGGPSQEAQYF.

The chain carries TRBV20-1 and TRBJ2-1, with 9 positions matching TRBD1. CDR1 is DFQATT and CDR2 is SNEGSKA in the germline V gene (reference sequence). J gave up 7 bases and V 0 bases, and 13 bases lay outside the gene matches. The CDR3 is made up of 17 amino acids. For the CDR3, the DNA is TGCAGTGCTAGAGACGGATGGCTCGGACAGGGGTCAAATGAGCAGTTCTTC. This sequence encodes CSARDGWLGQGSNEQFF.

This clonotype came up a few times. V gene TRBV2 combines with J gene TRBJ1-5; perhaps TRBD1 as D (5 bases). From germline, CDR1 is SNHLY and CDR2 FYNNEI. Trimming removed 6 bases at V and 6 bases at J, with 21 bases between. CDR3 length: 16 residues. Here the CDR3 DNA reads TGTGCCAGCAGAGCCACCGACGGCCGGGGGAGTCAGCCCCAGCATTTT. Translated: CASRATDGRGSQPQHF.

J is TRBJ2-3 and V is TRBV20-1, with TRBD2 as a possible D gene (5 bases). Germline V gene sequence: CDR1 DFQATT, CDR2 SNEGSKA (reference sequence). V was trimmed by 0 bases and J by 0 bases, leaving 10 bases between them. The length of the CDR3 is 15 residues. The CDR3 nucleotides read TGCAGTGCTAGAGATCTAGCAATAAGCACAGATACGCAGTATTTT. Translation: CSARDLAISTDTQYF.

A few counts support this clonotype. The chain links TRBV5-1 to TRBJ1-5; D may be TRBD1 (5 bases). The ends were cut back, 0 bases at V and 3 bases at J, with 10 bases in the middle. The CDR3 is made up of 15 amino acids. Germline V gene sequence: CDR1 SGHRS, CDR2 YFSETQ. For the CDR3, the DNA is TGCGCCAGCAGCTTGGGCCAGGGCAACAATCAGCCCCAGCATTTT. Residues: CASSLGQGNNQPQHF.

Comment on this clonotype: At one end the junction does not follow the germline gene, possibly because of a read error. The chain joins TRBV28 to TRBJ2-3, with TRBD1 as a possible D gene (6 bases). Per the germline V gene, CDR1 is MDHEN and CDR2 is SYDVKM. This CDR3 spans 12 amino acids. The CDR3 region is CASSLLGATVWF. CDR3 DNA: TGTGCCAGCAGTTTATTGGGGGCTACAGTCTGGTTT.

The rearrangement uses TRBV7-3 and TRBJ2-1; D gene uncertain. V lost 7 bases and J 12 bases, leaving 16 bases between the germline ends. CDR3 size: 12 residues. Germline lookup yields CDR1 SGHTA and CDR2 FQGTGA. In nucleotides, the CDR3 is TGTGCCAGCATCGTGACCTATTTGAGGCAGTTCTTC. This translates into CASIVTYLRQFF.

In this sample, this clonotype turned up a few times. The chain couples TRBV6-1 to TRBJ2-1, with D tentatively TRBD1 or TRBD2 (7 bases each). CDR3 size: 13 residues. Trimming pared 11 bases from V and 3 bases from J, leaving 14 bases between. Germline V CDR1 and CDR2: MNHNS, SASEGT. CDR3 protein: CAGRGDSYNEQFF. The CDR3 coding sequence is TGTGCCGGTCGGGGGGACAGCTACAATGAGCAGTTCTTC.

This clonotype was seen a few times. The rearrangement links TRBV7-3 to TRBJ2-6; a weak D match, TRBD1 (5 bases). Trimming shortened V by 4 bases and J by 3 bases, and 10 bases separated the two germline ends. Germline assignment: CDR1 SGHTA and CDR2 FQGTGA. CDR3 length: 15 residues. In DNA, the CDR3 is TGTGCCAGCAGCTCTCCAGGGTTTGGGGCCAACGTCCTGACTTTC. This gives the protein CASSSPGFGANVLTF.

For the CDR3, the DNA is TGTGCCAGCAGCTGGTCAGCGGGATCCGCGAACACCGGGGAGCTGTTTTTT. It codes for CASSWSAGSANTGELFF. The J gene is TRBJ2-2, the V gene TRBV5-4; 7 bases map to TRBD2. From germline, CDR1 is SGHNT and CDR2 YYREEE (reference sequence). The CDR3 length is 17 residues. J was trimmed by 0 bases and V by 3 bases; bases with no gene match: 8.

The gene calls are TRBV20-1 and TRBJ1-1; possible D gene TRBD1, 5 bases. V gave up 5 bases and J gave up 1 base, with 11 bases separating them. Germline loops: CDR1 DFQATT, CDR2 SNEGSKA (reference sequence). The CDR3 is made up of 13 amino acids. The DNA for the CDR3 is TGCAGTGCTGGAGGACAAAAGAACACTGAAGCTTTCTTT. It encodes CSAGGQKNTEAFF.

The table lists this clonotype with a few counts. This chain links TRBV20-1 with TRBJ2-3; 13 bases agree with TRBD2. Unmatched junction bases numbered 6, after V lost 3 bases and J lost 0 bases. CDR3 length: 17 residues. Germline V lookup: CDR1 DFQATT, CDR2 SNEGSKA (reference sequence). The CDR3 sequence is CSASPWTSGGSTDTQYF. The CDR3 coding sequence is TGCAGTGCTAGCCCATGGACTAGCGGGGGAAGCACAGATACGCAGTATTTT.

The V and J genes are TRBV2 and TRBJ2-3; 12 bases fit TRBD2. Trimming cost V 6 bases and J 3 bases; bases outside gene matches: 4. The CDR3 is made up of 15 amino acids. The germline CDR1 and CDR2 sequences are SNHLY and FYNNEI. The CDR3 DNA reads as TGTGCCAGCAGGCTACTAGCGGGGGGAACAGATACGCAGTATTTT. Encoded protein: CASRLLAGGTDTQYF. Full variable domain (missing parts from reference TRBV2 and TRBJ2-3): EPEVTQTPSHQVTQMGQEVILRCVPISNHLYFYWYRQILGQKVEFLVSFYNNEISEKSEIFDDQFSVERPDGSNFTLKIRSTKLEDSAMYFCASRLLAGGTDTQYFGPGTRLTVL.

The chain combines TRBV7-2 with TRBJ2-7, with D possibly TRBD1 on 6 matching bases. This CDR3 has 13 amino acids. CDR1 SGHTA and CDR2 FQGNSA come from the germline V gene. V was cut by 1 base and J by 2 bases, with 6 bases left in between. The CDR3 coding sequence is TGTGCCAGCAGCTTAGACAGGGCCTACGAGCAGTACTTC. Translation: CASSLDRAYEQYF.

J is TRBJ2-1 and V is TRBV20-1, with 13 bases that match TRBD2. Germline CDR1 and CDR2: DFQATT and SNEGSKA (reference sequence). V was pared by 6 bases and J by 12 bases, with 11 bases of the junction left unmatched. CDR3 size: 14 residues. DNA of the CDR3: TGCAGTGCAAGTACTAGCGGGGGGGCCCTTTGGCAGTTCTTC. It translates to CSASTSGGALWQFF.

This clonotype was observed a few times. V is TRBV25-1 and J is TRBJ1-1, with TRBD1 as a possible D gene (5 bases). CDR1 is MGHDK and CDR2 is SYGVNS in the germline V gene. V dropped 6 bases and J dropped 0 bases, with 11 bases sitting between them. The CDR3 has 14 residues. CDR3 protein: CASRTRTMNTEAFF. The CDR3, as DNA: TGTGCCAGCAGGACTCGGACAATGAACACTGAAGCTTTCTTT.

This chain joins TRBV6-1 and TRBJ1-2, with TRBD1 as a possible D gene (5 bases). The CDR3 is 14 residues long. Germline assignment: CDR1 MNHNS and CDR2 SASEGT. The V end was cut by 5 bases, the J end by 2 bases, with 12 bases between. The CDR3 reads CASSPDSRNYGYTF. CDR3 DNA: TGTGCCAGCAGTCCCGACAGTAGGAACTATGGCTACACCTTC.

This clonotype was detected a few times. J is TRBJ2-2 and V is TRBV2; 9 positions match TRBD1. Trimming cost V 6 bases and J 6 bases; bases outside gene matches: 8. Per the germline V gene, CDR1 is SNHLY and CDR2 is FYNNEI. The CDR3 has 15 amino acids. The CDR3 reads CASRLQGAVSGELFF. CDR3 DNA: TGTGCCAGCAGACTACAGGGGGCGGTTTCCGGGGAGCTGTTTTTT.

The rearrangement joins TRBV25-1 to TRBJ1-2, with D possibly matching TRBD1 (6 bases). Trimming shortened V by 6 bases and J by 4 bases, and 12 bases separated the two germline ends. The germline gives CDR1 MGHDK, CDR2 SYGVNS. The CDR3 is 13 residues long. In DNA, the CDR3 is TGTGCCAGCAGCCGAACAGGGACCTATGGCTACACCTTC. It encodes CASSRTGTYGYTF.

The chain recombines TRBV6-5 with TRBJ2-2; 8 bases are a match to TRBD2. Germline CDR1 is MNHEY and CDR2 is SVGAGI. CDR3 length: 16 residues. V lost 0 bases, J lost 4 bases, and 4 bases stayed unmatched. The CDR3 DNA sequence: TGTGCCAGCAGTTACTCGATCCGGGGGGGCACCGGGGAGCTGTTTTTT. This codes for CASSYSIRGGTGELFF.